This T cell receptor (beta chain) appears in the sequencing data of a study of blood T cell repertoires in COVID-19. Profiled with immunoSEQ multiplex PCR; TCRdb holds only in-frame clones, not every one. The table has about 170,000 clones, 80% to 85% seen once. CDR3 length equals 14 residues. The germline gives CDR1 MNHEY, CDR2 SVGAGI. Trimming stripped 7 bases from V and 2 bases from J, with 14 bases between. This receptor was obtained from a human donor with acute or convalescent COVID-19. The donor label of this sample is uncertain. The chain has TRBV6-5 and TRBJ2-5; weak D call: TRBD2 (6 bases). Sequencing was performed on peripheral blood. Here the CDR3 DNA reads TGTGCCAGCAACCTCCCCGGGAGTCAAGAGACCCAGTACTTC. Protein: CASNLPGSQETQYF.